The present TCR beta chain was sequenced within a study of blood T cells in healthy people across ages. A second roughly 6 to 11 cycle PCR used barcoded and J-beta primers. Each CDR3 protein gets one entry after TCRdb re-called the 5' RACE reads with MiXCR. This table holds about 1.4 million distinct CDR3 sequences, almost 60% found once. This clonotype was counted a few times. V trimming: 3 bases; J trimming: 6 bases; junction bases outside the gene matches: 9. The CDR3 is 15 amino acids. Germline values: CDR1 ENHRY, CDR2 SYGVKD. The sample comprised blood. The chain has TRBV10-3 and TRBJ1-2; 8 positions match TRBD1. This receptor was taken from a man aged 18 to 29 in good health. DNA for the CDR3: TGTGCCATCAGTGAACAGGGGGGAAGGGAAAATGGCTACACCTTC. It specifies CAISEQGGRENGYTF.